The 14 T cell receptor beta chains presented below share a single source sample, sequenced in a study of PD-1 blockade in classical Hodgkin lymphoma. Brentuximab vedotin exposure varied among the patients, all of whom had relapsed after autologous stem cell transplantation. Clones were sequenced by immunoSEQ multiplex PCR, and TCRdb holds only the in-frame ones, with some missing. The sample has 100,000 to 130,000 clones; about nine tenths are singletons. Sequences were derived from peripheral blood mononuclear cells (PBMCs), sampled before the second cycle of nivolumab. Receptor source: a human donor with classical Hodgkin lymphoma.

In regard to this clone: The sample holds other DNA sequences that translate to the same CDR3. The rearrangement uses TRBV5-6 and TRBJ2-5; D is perhaps TRBD1 or TRBD2 (5 bases each). Trimming left V 0 bases short and J 4 bases short, with 7 bases between. The CDR3 totals 13 residues. CDR1 and CDR2 (germline): SGHDT, YYEEEE. DNA for the CDR3: TGTGCCAGCAGCTTGGCCGGGGCAGAGACCCAGTACTTC. Amino acids: CASSLAGAETQYF. Full variable domain (remainder filled in from reference TRBV5-6 and TRBJ2-5): DAGVTQSPTHLIKTRGQQVTLRCSPKSGHDTVSWYQQALGQGPQFIFQYYEEEERQRGNFPDRFSGHQFPNYSSELNVNALLLGDSALYLCASSLAGAETQYFGPGTRLLVL.

This clone has only one observation. The chain is built from TRBV7-2 and TRBJ1-2; D perhaps matches TRBD1 (6 bases). V dropped 5 bases and J dropped 7 bases, with 20 bases sitting between them. The germline V gene encodes CDR1 SGHTA and CDR2 FQGNSA. The CDR3 has 15 amino acids. The CDR3 spells CASSPHLAGVTGYTF. Written as DNA, the CDR3 is TGTGCCAGCAGCCCCCACCTGGCAGGGGTAACTGGCTACACCTTC.

This chain joins TRBV19 and TRBJ1-5; D may be TRBD1 (5 bases). Between the trimmed V and J ends, which lost 5 bases and 0 bases, there was a span of 11 bases. The CDR3 is 15 amino acids. Germline V gene data show CDR1 as LNHDA and CDR2 as SQIVND (reference sequence). The CDR3 DNA is TGTGCCAGTAGTCCCCGGGACTATAGCAATCAGCCCCAGCATTTT. It is translated as CASSPRDYSNQPQHF.

V and J are TRBV5-6 and TRBJ1-4; TRBD1 agrees at 9 bases. The junction had 7 bases not matched to a gene; V was cut back by 2 bases and J by 5 bases. The germline CDR1 and CDR2 sequences are SGHDT and YYEEEE. This CDR3 is 16 amino acids long. Here the CDR3 reads CASSFNYGTGNEKLFF. The CDR3 nucleotides are TGTGCCAGCAGCTTTAACTATGGGACAGGGAATGAAAAACTGTTTTTT.

The rearrangement links TRBV4-2 to TRBJ1-1, with D unresolved. The CDR3 has 11 amino acids. Trimming removed 0 bases at V and 10 bases at J, with 6 bases between. CDR1 LGHNA and CDR2 YNFKEQ come from the germline V gene. CDR3 in amino acids: CASSQDGGAFF. The CDR3 nucleotides are TGTGCCAGCAGCCAAGACGGAGGAGCTTTCTTT.

This chain links TRBV2 with TRBJ2-7; TRBD2 aligns across 8 bases. This CDR3 contains 17 residues. The J segment lost 2 bases and the V segment lost 6 bases, leaving 15 bases of the junction unmatched. Germline V gene data show CDR1 as SNHLY and CDR2 as FYNNEI. The CDR3 region is CASSDPLGLAGPYEQYF. Here the CDR3 DNA reads TGTGCCAGCAGCGACCCTTTGGGGCTAGCGGGCCCCTACGAGCAGTACTTC.

The rearrangement links TRBV27 to TRBJ2-1; D could derive from TRBD1 or TRBD2 (5 bases each). Trimming stripped 3 bases from V and 2 bases from J, with 11 bases between. The germline V gene has CDR1 MNHEY and CDR2 SMNVEV (reference sequence). The CDR3 has 15 amino acids. CDR3 residues: CASSFSRGPYNEQFF. CDR3 nucleotides: TGTGCCAGCAGTTTCTCTCGGGGCCCCTACAATGAGCAGTTCTTC.

V gene TRBV28 combines with J gene TRBJ1-3; D gene uncertain. V lost 6 bases, J lost 0 bases, and 15 bases lay in between. Germline CDR1 MDHEN, CDR2 SYDVKM. This CDR3 contains 16 residues. CDR3 sequence reads: CASSPMPVSSGNTIYF. CDR3 DNA: TGTGCCAGCAGCCCGATGCCGGTGAGCTCTGGAAACACCATATATTTT.

The rearrangement joins TRBV2 to TRBJ2-1; D gene uncertain. Trimming left V 8 bases short and J 6 bases short, with 20 bases between. The germline V gene has CDR1 SNHLY and CDR2 FYNNEI. This CDR3 comprises 15 residues. CDR3 loop: CASLSYKGLPNEQFF. The DNA of the CDR3 is TGTGCCAGCTTATCGTACAAGGGCCTCCCCAATGAGCAGTTCTTC.

This clone was seen once. This rearrangement joins TRBV7-9 to TRBJ1-4; the D is unclear. The CDR3 totals 15 residues. V was trimmed by 5 bases and J by 5 bases, leaving 15 bases between them. The germline V gene encodes CDR1 SEHNR and CDR2 FQNEAQ (reference sequence). This CDR3 reads CASSPQATRNEKLFF. The CDR3 DNA reads TGTGCCAGCAGCCCTCAAGCCACTAGGAATGAAAAACTGTTTTTT.

The J gene is TRBJ1-1, the V gene TRBV15, with 9 bases fitting TRBD1. The V segment lost 7 bases and the J segment 3 bases; nucleotides outside the gene matches: 3. Germline CDR1 is LNHNV and CDR2 is YYDKDF (reference sequence). The CDR3 sequence is 13 residues long. The CDR3 loop reads CATKDRGDTEAFF. As DNA, the CDR3 is TGTGCCACCAAGGACAGGGGTGACACTGAAGCTTTCTTT.

The chain links TRBV6-5 to TRBJ1-5; 9 bases match TRBD1. Trimming took 6 bases from V and 5 from J; bases not matched to a gene: 5. This CDR3 spans 14 amino acids. Germline loops: CDR1 MNHEY, CDR2 SVGAGI. The CDR3, as DNA: TGTGCCAGCAGCAAGACAGGGGGGTATCAGCCCCAGCATTTT. The encoded protein is CASSKTGGYQPQHF.

This clone was seen more than once but under ten times. This chain links TRBV2 with TRBJ1-2; D might be TRBD1 (6 bases). CDR1 SNHLY and CDR2 FYNNEI come from the germline V gene. V lost 6 bases, J lost 8 bases, and 7 bases lay in between. The length of the CDR3 is 10 residues. Here the CDR3 reads CASRRGGYTF. The CDR3 DNA sequence: TGTGCCAGCAGGAGGGGGGGCTACACCTTC. The full variable domain, its missing parts supplied by reference TRBV2 and TRBJ1-2, is EPEVTQTPSHQVTQMGQEVILRCVPISNHLYFYWYRQILGQKVEFLVSFYNNEISEKSEIFDDQFSVERPDGSNFTLKIRSTKLEDSAMYFCASRRGGYTFGSGTRLTVV.

In this sample, this clone turned up a few times. V is TRBV30 and J is TRBJ2-6; 8 bases agree with TRBD1. Trimming took 5 bases from V and 0 from J; bases not matched to a gene: 6. Germline loops: CDR1 GTSNPN, CDR2 SVGIG (reference sequence). The CDR3 runs to 16 residues. The CDR3 protein is CAWGDRTYSGANVLTF. As DNA, the CDR3 is TGTGCCTGGGGGGACAGGACTTACTCTGGGGCCAACGTCCTGACTTTC.